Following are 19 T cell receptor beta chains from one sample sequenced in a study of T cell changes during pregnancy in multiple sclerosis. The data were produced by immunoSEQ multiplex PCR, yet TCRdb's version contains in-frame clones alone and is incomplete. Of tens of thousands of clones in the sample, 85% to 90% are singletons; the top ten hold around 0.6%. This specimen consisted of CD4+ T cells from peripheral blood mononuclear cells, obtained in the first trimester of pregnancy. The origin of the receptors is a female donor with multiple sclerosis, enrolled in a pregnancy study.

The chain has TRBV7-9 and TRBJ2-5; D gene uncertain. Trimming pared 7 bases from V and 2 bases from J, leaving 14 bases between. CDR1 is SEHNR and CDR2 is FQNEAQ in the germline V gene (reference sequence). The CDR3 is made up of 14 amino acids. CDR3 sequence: CASKEPRPQETQYF. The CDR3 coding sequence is TGTGCCAGCAAGGAGCCCCGTCCACAAGAGACCCAGTACTTC.

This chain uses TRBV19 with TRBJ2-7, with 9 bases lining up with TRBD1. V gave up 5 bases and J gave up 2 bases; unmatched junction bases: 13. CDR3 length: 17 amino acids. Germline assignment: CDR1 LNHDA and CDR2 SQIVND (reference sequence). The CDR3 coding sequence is TGTGCCAGTAGTCGGATTTCACAGGGGGCTCGTCCCTACGAGCAGTACTTC. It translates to CASSRISQGARPYEQYF. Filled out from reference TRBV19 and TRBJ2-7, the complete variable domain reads DGGITQSPKYLFRKEGQNVTLSCEQNLNHDAMYWYRQDPGQGLRLIYYSQIVNDFQKGDIAEGYSVSREKKESFPLTVTSAQKNPTAFYLCASSRISQGARPYEQYFGPGTRLTVT.

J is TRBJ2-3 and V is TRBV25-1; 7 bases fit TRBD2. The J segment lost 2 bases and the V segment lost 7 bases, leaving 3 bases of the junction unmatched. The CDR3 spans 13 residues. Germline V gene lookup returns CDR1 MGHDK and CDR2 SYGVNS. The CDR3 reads CASTGGFTDTQYF. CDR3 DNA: TGTGCCAGCACGGGGGGTTTCACAGATACGCAGTATTTT.

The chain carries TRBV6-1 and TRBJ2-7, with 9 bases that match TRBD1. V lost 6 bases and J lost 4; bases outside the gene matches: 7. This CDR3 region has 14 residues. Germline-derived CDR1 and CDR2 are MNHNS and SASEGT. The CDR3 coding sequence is TGTGCCAGCAGAGAGGACAGGGGCCCTTACGAGCAGTACTTC. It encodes CASREDRGPYEQYF.

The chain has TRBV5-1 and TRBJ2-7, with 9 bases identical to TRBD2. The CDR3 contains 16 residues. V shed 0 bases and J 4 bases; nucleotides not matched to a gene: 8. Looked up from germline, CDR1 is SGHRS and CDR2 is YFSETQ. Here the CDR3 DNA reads TGCGCCAGCAGCTTGGAGGCGGGAGGGCCGGAGTACGAGCAGTACTTC. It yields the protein CASSLEAGGPEYEQYF.

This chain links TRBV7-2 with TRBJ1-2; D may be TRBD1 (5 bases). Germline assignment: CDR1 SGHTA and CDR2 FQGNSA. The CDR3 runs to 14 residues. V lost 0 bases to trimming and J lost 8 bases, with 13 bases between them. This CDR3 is CASSLAQGGTGYTF. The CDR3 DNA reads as TGTGCCAGCAGCTTAGCGCAGGGAGGGACGGGCTACACCTTC.

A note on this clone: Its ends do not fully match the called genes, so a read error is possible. In DNA form, the CDR3 reads TGTGCCAGCACCGCCTCAACAGGTTCCTGGGCCAACATCCTGACTTTC. This sequence encodes CASTASTGSWANILTF. V is TRBV7-2 and J is TRBJ2-6, with D tentatively TRBD1 (5 bases). Germline V gene sequence: CDR1 SGHTA, CDR2 FQGNSA. The CDR3 loop spans 16 amino acids.

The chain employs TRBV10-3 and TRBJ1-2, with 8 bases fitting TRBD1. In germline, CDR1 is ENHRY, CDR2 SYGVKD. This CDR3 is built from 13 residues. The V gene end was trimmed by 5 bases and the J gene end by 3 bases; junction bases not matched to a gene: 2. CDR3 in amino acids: CAISKQGDYGYTF. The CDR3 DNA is TGTGCCATCAGTAAACAGGGGGACTATGGCTACACCTTC.

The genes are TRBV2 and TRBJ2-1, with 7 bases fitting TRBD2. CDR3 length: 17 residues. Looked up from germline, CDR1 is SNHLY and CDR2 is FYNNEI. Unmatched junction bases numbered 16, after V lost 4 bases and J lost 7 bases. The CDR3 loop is CASSAVTGGLGVNEQFF. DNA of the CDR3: TGTGCCAGCAGTGCTGTGACGGGAGGATTAGGGGTAAATGAGCAGTTCTTC.

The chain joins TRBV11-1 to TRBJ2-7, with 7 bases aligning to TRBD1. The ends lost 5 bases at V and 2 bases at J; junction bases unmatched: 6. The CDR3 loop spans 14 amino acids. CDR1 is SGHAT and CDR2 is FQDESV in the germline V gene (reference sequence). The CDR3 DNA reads TGTGCCAGCAGCGACCGGACAGGAGCCTACGAGCAGTACTTC. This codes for CASSDRTGAYEQYF.

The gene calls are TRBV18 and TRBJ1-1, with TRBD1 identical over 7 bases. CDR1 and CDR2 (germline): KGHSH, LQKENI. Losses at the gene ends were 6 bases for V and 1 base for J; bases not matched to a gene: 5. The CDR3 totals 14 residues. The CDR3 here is CASSRDRENTEAFF. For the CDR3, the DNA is TGTGCCAGCTCTCGCGACAGGGAGAACACTGAAGCTTTCTTT.

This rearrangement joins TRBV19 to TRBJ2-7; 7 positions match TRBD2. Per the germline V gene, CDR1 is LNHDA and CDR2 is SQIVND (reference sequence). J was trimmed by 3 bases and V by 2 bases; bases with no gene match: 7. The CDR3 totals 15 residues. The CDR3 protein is CASSIRAGTLYEQYF. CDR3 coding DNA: TGTGCCAGTAGTATACGAGCGGGAACACTCTACGAGCAGTACTTC.

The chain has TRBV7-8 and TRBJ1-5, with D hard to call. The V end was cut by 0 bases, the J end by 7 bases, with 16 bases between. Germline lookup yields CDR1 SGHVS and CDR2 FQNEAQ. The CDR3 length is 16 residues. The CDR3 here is CASSLARLGYEQPQHF. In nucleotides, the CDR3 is TGTGCCAGCAGCTTAGCAAGGCTAGGTTATGAACAGCCCCAGCATTTT.

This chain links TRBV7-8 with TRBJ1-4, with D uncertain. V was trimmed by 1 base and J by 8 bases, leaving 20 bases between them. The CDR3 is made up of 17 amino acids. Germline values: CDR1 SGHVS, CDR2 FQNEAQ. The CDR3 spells CASSLERVRTEGEKLFF. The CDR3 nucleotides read TGTGCCAGCAGCTTAGAGAGGGTGAGGACGGAAGGGGAAAAACTGTTTTTT.

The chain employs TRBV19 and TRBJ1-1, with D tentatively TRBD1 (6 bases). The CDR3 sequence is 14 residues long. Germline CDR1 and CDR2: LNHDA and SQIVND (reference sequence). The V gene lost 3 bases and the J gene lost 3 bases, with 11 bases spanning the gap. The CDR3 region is CASSIRGAHTEAFF. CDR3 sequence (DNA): TGTGCCAGTAGTATTCGGGGGGCGCACACTGAAGCTTTCTTT.

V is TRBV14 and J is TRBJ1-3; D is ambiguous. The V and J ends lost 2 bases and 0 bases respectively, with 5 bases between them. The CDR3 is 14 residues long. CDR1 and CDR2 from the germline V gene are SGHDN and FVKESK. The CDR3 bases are TGTGCCAGCAGCCAACAATTCTCTGGAAACACCATATATTTT. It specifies CASSQQFSGNTIYF.

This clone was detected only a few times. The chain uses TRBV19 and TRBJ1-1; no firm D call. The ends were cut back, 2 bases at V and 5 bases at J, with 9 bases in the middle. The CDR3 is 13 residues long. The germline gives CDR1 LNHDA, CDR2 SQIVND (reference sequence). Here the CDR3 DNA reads TGTGCCAGTAGTATAAACGGGTGGACTGAAGCTTTCTTT. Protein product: CASSINGWTEAFF.

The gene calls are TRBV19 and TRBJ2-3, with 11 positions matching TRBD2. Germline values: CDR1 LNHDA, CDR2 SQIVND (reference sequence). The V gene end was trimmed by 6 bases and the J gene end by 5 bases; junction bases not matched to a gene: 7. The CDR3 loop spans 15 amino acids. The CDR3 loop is CASRISGRVEDTQYF. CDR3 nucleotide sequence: TGTGCCAGTAGAATTAGCGGGAGGGTGGAAGATACGCAGTATTTT.

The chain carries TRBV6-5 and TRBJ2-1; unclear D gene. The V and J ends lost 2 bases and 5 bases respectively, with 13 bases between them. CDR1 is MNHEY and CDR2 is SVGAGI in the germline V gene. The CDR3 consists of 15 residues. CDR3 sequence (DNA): TGTGCCAGCAGTTACCTACCTAGACTGAACAATGAGCAGTTCTTC. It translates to CASSYLPRLNNEQFF.